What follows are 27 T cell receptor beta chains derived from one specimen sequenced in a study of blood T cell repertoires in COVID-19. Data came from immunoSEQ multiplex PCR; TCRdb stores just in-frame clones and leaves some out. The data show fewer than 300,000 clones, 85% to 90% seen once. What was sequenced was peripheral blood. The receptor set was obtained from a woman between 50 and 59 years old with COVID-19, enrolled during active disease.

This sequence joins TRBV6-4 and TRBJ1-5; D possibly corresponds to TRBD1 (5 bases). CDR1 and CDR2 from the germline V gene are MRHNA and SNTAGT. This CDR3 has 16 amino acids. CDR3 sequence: CVPKRTYNNSNQPQHF. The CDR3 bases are TGTGTCCCTAAAAGGACATACAATAATAGCAATCAGCCCCAGCATTTT.

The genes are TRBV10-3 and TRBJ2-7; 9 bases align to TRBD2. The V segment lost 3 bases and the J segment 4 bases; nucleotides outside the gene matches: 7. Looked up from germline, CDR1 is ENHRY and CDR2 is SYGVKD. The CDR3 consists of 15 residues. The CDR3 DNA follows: TGTGCCATCAGTGACTCCGGACTAGCGAGTTACGAGCAGTACTTC. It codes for CAISDSGLASYEQYF.

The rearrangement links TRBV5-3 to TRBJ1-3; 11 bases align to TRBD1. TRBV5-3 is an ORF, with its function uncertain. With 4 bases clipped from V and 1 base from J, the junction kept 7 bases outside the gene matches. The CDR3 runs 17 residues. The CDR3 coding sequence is TGTGCCAGAAGCAACTCGGACAGGGGGCGATCTGGAAACACCATATATTTT. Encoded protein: CARSNSDRGRSGNTIYF.

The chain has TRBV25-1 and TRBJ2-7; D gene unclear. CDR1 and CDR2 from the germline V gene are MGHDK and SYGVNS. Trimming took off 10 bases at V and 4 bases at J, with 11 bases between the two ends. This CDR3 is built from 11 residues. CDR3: CATSTGYEQYF. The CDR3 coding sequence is TGTGCCACATCGACCGGGTACGAGCAGTACTTC.

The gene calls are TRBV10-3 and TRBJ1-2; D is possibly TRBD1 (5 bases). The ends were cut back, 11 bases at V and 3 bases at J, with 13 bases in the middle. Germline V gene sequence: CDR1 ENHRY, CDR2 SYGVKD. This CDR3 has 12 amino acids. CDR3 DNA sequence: TGTGCCCCTACCCCCAGGGACTATGGCTACACCTTC. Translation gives CAPTPRDYGYTF.

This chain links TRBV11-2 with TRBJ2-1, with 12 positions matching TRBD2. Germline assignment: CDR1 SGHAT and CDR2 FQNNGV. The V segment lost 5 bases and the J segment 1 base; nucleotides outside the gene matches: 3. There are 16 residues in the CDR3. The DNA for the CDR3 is TGTGCCAGCAGCGTGGGGACTAGCGGGTCCTACAATGAGCAGTTCTTC. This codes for CASSVGTSGSYNEQFF.

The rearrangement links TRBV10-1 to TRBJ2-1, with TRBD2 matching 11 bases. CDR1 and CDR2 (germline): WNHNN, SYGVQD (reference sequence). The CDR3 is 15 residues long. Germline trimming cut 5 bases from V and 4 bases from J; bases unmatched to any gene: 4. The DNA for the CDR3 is TGCGCCAGCAGTTTAGCGGGAGGGTCTTACAATGAGCAGTTCTTC. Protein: CASSLAGGSYNEQFF.

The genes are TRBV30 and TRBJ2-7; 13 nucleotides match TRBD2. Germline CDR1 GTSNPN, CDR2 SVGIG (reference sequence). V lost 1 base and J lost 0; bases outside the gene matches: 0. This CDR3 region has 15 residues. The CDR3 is CAWSGTSGSSYEQYF. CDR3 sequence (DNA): TGTGCCTGGAGTGGGACTAGCGGGAGCTCCTACGAGCAGTACTTC. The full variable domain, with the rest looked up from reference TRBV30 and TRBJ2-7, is SQTIHQWPATLVQPVGSPLSLECTVEGTSNPNLYWYRQAAGRGLQLLFYSVGIGQISSEVPQNLSASRPQDRQFILSSKKLLLSDSGFYLCAWSGTSGSSYEQYFGPGTRLTVT.

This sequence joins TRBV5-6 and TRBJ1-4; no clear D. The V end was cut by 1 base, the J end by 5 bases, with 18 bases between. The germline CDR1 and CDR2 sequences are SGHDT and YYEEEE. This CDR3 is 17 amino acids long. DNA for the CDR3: TGTGCCAGCAGCTTGTCGTACAGACGTACCACGAATGAAAAACTGTTTTTT. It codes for CASSLSYRRTTNEKLFF.

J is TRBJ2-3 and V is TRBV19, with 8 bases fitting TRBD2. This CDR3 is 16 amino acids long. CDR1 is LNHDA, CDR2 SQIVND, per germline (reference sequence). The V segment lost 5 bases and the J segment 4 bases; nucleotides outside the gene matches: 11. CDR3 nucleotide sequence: TGTGCCAGTAGTTCTCGGGGTAGCGGGGAGCCAGATACGCAGTATTTT. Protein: CASSSRGSGEPDTQYF.

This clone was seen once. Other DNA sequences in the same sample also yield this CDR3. The CDR3 region has the DNA TGTGCCAGCAGCCTAAAGGACAGGGCTATGGGGAACACCATATATTTT. Amino acids: CASSLKDRAMGNTIYF. J is TRBJ1-3 and V is TRBV5-4; 8 bases match TRBD1. Germline trimming cut 4 bases from V and 7 bases from J; bases unmatched to any gene: 13. There are 16 residues in the CDR3. Germline-derived CDR1 and CDR2 are SGHNT and YYREEE (reference sequence). Full variable domain (outside the CDR3, taken from reference TRBV5-4 and TRBJ1-3): ETGVTQSPTHLIKTRGQQVTLRCSSQSGHNTVSWYQQALGQGPQFIFQYYREEENGRGNFPPRFSGLQFPNYSSELNVNALELDDSALYLCASSLKDRAMGNTIYFGEGSWLTVV.

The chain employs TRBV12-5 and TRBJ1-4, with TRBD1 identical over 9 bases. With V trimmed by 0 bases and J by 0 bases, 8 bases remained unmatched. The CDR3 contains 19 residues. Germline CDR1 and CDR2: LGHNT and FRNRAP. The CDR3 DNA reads TGTGCTAGTGGTTTGGTGAATCCCACAGGGGGCTCAACTAATGAAAAACTGTTTTTT. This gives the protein CASGLVNPTGGSTNEKLFF. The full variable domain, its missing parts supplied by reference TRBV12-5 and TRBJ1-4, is DARVTQTPRHKVTEMGQEVTMRCQPILGHNTVFWYRQTMMQGLELLAYFRNRAPLDDSGMPKDRFSAEMPDATLATLKIQPSEPRDSAVYFCASGLVNPTGGSTNEKLFFGSGTQLSVL.

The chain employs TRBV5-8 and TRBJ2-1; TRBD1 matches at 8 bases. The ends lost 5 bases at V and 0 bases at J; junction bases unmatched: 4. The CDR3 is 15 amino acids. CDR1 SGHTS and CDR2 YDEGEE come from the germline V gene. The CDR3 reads CASRYDRGSYNEQFF. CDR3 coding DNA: TGTGCCAGCAGATATGACAGGGGCTCCTACAATGAGCAGTTCTTC.

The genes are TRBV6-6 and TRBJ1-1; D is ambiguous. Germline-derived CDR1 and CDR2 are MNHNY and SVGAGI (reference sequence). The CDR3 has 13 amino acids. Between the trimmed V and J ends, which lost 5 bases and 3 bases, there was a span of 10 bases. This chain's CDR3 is CASSVGRYTEAFF. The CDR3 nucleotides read TGTGCCAGCAGTGTAGGCAGGTACACTGAAGCTTTCTTT.

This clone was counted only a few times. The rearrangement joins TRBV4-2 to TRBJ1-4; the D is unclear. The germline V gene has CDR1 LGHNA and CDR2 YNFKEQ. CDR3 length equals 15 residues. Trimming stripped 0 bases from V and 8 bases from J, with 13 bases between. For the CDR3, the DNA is TGTGCCAGCAGCCAAGATTTTGGGAGCGGGGAAAAACTGTTTTTT. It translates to CASSQDFGSGEKLFF.

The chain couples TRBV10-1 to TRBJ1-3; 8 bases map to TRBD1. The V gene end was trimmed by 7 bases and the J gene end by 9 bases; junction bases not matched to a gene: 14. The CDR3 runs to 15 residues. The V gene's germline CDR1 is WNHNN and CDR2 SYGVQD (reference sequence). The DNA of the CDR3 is TGCGCCAGCATTCTAGACAGGGGACTTGGAGGCACCATATATTTT. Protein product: CASILDRGLGGTIYF.

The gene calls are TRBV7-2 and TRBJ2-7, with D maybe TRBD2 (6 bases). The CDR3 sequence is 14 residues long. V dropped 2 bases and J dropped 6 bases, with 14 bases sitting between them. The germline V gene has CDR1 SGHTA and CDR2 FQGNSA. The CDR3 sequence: CASSLSPGRGEQYF. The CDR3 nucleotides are TGTGCCAGCAGCTTATCTCCAGGGCGGGGCGAGCAGTACTTC. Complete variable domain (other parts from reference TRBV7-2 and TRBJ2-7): GAGVSQSPSNKVTEKGKDVELRCDPISGHTALYWYRQSLGQGLEFLIYFQGNSAPDKSGLPSDRFSAERTGGSVSTLTIQRTQQEDSAVYLCASSLSPGRGEQYFGPGTRLTVT.

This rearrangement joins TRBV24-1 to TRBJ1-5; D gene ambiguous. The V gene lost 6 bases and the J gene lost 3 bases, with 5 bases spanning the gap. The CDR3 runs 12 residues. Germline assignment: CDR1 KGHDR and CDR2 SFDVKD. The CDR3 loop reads CATSSPNQPQHF. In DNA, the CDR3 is TGTGCCACCAGTTCTCCCAATCAGCCCCAGCATTTT.

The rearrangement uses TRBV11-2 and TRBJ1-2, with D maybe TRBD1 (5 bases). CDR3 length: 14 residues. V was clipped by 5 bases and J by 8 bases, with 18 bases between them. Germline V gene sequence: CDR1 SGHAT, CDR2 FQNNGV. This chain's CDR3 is CASSPGVNPTGYTF. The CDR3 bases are TGTGCCAGCAGCCCGGGGGTCAACCCGACGGGCTACACCTTC.

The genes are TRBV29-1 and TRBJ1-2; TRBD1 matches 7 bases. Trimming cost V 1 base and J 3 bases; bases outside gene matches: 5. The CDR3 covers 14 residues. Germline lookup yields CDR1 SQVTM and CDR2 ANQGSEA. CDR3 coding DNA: TGCAGCGTTGAAGTGGCGGGACAGTACTATGGCTACACCTTC. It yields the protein CSVEVAGQYYGYTF.

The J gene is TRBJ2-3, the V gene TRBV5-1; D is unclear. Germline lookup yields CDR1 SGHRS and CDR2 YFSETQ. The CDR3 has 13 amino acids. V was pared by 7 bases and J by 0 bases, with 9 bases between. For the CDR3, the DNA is TGCGCCAGCGGTCAGACTAGCACAGATACGCAGTATTTT. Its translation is CASGQTSTDTQYF.

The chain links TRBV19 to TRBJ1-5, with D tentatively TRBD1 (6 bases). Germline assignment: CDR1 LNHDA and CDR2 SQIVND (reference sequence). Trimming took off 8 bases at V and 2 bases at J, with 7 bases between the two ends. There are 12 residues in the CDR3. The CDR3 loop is CASAGGNQPQHF. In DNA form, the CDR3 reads TGTGCCAGTGCAGGGGGCAATCAGCCCCAGCATTTT.

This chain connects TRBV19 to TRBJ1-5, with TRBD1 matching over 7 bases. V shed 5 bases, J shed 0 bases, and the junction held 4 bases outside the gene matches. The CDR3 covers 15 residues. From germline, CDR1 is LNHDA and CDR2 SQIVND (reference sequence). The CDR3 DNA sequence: TGTGCCAGTAGTGTGGACAGGACTAGCAATCAGCCCCAGCATTTT. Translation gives CASSVDRTSNQPQHF.

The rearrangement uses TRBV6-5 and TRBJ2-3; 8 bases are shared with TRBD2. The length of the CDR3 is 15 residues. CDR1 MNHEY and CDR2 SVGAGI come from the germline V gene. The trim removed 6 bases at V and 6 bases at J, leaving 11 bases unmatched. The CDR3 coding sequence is TGTGCCAGCAGGTCAGCGGGAGTGAATTCGGATACGCAGTATTTT. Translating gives CASRSAGVNSDTQYF.

CDR3 sequence reads: CASSPLGLLNEKLFF. In DNA, the CDR3 is TGTGCCAGCAGCCCCTTGGGACTGCTTAATGAAAAACTGTTTTTT. The chain recombines TRBV14 with TRBJ1-4; possibly TRBD1 for D (5 bases). The CDR3 is 15 residues long. Germline V gene sequence: CDR1 SGHDN, CDR2 FVKESK. Trimming left V 4 bases short and J 4 bases short, with 13 bases between.

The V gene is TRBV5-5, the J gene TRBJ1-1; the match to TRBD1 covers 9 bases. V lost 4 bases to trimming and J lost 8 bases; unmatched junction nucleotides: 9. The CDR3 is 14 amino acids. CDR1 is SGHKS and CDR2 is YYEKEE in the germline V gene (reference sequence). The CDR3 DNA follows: TGTGCCAGCAGCAAATGGGACAGGGCATCCGAAGCTTTCTTT. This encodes CASSKWDRASEAFF.

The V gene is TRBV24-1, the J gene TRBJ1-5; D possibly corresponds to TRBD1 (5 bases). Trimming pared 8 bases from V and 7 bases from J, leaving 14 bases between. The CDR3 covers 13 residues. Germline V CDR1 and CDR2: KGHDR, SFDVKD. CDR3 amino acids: CATNDRGEQPQHF. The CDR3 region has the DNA TGTGCCACCAATGACAGAGGAGAACAGCCCCAGCATTTT.